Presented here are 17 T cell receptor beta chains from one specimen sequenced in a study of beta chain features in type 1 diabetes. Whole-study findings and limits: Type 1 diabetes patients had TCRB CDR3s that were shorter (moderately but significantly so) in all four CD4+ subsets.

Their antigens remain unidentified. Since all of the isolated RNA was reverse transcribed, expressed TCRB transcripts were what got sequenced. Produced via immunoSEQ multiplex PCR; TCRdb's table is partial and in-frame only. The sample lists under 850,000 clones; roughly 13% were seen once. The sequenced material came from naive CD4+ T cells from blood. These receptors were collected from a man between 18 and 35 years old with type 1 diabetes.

Here the CDR3 reads CASSHVQGAYGYTF. For the CDR3, the DNA is TGTGCCAGCAGCCACGTACAGGGGGCATATGGCTACACCTTC. The rearrangement uses TRBV28 and TRBJ1-2, with 9 bases matching TRBD1. V dropped 6 bases and J dropped 5; count of bases not matched to a gene: 7. The CDR3 has 14 amino acids. Germline V gene sequence: CDR1 MDHEN, CDR2 SYDVKM.

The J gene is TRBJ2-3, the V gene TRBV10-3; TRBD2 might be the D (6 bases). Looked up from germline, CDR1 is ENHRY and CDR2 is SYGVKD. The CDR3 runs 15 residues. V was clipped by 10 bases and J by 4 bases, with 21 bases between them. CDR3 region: CATALGEAESDTQYF. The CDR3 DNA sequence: TGTGCCACCGCCCTCGGGGAGGCGGAATCAGATACGCAGTATTTT.

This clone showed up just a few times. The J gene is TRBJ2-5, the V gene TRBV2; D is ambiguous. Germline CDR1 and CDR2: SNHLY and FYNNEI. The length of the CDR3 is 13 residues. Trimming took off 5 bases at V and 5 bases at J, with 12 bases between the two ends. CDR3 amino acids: CASSPLLGETQYF. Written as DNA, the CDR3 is TGTGCCAGCAGTCCCCTGTTGGGGGAGACCCAGTACTTC.

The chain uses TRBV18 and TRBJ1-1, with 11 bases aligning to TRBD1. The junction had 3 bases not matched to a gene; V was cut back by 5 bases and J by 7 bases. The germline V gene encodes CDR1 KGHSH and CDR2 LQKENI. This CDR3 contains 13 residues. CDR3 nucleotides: TGTGCCAGCTCAGGACAGGGGGCCGGTGAAGCTTTCTTT. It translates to CASSGQGAGEAFF. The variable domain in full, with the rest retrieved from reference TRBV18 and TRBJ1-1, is NAGVMQNPRHLVRRRGQEARLRCSPMKGHSHVYWYRQLPEEGLKFMVYLQKENIIDESGMPKERFSAEFPKEGPSILRIQQVVRGDSAAYFCASSGQGAGEAFFGQGTRLTVV.

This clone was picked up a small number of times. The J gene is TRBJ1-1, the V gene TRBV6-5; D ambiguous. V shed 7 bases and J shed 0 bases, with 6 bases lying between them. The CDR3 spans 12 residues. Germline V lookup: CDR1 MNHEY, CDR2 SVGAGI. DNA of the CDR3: TGTGCCAGCACCCGGATGAACACTGAAGCTTTCTTT. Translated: CASTRMNTEAFF.

This CDR3 is CASSRGLNTEAFF. In DNA, the CDR3 is TGTGCCAGCAGCCGCGGGCTGAACACTGAAGCTTTCTTT. The chain links TRBV6-4 to TRBJ1-1; no clear D gene. From germline, CDR1 is MRHNA and CDR2 SNTAGT. Trimming left V 6 bases short and J 0 bases short, with 8 bases between. This CDR3 contains 13 residues.

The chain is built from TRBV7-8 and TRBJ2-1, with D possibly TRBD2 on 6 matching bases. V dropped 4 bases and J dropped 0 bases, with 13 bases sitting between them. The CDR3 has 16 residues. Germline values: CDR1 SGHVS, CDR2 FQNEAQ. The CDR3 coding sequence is TGTGCCAGCAGCTATTCGGGACTCTTCTCCTACAATGAGCAGTTCTTC. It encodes CASSYSGLFSYNEQFF.

This CDR3 is CAIRDTTSGYEQYF. In DNA, the CDR3 is TGTGCCATCAGGGACACTACGAGCGGCTACGAGCAGTACTTC. The chain couples TRBV10-3 to TRBJ2-5; D may correspond to TRBD1 or TRBD2 (5 bases each). With the DNA end fitting TRBJ2-7 better, the J assignment may be wrong. Germline CDR1 ENHRY, CDR2 SYGVKD. The CDR3 loop spans 14 amino acids.

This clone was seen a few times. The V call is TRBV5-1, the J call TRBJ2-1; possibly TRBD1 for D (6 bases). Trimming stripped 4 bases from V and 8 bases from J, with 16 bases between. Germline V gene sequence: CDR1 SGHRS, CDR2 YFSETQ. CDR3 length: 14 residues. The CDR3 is CASSRQEIGDEQFF. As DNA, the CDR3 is TGCGCCAGCAGCCGACAGGAGATAGGCGATGAGCAGTTCTTC.

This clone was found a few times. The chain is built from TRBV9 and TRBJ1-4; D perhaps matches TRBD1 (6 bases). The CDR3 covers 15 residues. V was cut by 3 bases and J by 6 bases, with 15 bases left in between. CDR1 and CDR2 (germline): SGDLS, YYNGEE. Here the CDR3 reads CASSATHREDEKLFF. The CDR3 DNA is TGTGCCAGCAGCGCTACGCACAGGGAAGATGAAAAACTGTTTTTT.

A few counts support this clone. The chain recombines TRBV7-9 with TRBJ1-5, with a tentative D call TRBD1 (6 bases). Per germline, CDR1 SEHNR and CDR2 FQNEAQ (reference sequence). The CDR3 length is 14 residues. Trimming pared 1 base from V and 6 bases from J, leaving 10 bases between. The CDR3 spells CASSLEGGSQPQHF. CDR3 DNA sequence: TGTGCCAGCAGCTTAGAGGGGGGAAGTCAGCCCCAGCATTTT.

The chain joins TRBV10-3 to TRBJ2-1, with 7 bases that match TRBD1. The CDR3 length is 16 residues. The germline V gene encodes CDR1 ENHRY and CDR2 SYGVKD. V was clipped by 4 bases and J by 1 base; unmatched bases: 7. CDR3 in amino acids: CAISGQGSVSYNEQFF. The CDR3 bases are TGTGCCATCAGTGGACAGGGTTCGGTGTCCTACAATGAGCAGTTCTTC.

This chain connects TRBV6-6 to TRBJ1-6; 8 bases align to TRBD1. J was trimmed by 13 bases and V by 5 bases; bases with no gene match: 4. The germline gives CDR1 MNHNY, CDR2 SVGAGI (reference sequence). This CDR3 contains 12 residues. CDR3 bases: TGTGCCAGCAGTGGACAGGGAGAGCCCCTCCACTTT. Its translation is CASSGQGEPLHF.

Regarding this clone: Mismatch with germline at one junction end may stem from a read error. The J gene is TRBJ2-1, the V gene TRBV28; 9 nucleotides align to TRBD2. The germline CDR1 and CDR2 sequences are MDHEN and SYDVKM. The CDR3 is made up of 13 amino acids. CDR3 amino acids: CASKGTSLPAPIF. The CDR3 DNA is TGTGCCAGCAAAGGGACTAGCCTTCCAGCCCCGATCTTC.

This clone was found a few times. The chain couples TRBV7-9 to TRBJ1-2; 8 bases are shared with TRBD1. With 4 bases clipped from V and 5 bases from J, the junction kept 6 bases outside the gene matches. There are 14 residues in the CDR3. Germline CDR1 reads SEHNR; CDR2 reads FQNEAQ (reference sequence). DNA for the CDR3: TGTGCCAGCAGCTATGGGGACAGGCCGTATGGCTACACCTTC. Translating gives CASSYGDRPYGYTF.

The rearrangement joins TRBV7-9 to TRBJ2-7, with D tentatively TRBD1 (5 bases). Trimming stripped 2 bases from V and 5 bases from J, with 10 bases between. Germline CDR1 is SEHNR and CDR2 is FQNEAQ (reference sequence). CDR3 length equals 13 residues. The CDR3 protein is CASSLSPGNEQYF. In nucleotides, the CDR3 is TGTGCCAGCAGCTTAAGCCCAGGGAACGAGCAGTACTTC.

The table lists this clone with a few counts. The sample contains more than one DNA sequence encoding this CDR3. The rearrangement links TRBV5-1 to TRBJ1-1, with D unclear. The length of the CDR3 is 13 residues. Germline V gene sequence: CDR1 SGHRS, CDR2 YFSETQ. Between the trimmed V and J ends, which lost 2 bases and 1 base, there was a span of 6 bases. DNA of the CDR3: TGCGCCAGCAGCTTATCATCGAACACTGAAGCTTTCTTT. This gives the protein CASSLSSNTEAFF.